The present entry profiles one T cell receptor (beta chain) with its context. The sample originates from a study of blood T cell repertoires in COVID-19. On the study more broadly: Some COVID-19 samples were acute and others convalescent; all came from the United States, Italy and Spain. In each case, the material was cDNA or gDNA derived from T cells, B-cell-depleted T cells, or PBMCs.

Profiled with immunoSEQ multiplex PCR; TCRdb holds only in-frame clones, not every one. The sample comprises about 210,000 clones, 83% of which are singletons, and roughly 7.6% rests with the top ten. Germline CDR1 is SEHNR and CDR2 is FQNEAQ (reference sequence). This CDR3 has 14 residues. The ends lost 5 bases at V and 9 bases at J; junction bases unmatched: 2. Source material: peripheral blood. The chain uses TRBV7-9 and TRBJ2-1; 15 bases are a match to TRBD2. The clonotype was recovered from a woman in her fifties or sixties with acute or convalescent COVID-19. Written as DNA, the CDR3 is TGTGCCAGCAGCATGGGACTAGCGGGAGGTGAGCAGTTCTTC. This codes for CASSMGLAGGEQFF.